Each of the 9 T cell receptor beta chains below was sequenced from the same sample in a study of shared clonotypes between healthy human individuals. Sequencing used immunoSEQ multiplex PCR; TCRdb keeps in-frame clones, though not all of them. The sample gives over 950,000 clones, approximately 75% of which show up once; 0.89% is in the top ten. The sequencing input was memory CD4+ T cells from PBMCs. Subset defined: CD45RA-negative fraction. These receptors came from a man younger than 35 in good health. Some clones in this sample may be carry-over from other donors' samples.

This chain joins TRBV7-3 and TRBJ1-1; 7 bases match TRBD1. Germline CDR1 and CDR2: SGHTA and FQGTGA. J was trimmed by 6 bases and V by 2 bases; bases with no gene match: 3. The CDR3 length is 13 residues. CDR3 region: CASSLDRASEAFF. DNA of the CDR3: TGTGCCAGCAGCTTAGACAGGGCCTCTGAAGCTTTCTTT.

The chain uses TRBV5-1 and TRBJ1-1, with TRBD1 matching over 7 bases. J lost 4 bases, V lost 1 base, and 4 bases had no gene match. CDR3 length: 14 residues. Germline V gene data show CDR1 as SGHRS and CDR2 as YFSETQ. The CDR3 spells CASSLLQGTTEAFF. CDR3 sequence (DNA): TGCGCCAGCAGCTTGCTACAGGGGACCACTGAAGCTTTCTTT. Complete variable domain (other parts from reference TRBV5-1 and TRBJ1-1): KAGVTQTPRYLIKTRGQQVTLSCSPISGHRSVSWYQQTPGQGLQFLFEYFSETQRNKGNFPGRFSGRQFSNSRSEMNVSTLELGDSALYLCASSLLQGTTEAFFGQGTRLTVV.

The chain joins TRBV9 to TRBJ2-3; 11 bases agree with TRBD2. Germline V gene sequence: CDR1 SGDLS, CDR2 YYNGEE. This CDR3 region has 15 residues. V was pared by 2 bases and J by 6 bases, with 5 bases of the junction left unmatched. As DNA, the CDR3 is TGTGCCAGCAGCGTTTCAACTAGCGGGAGTGATACGCAGTATTTT. Protein: CASSVSTSGSDTQYF.

This clone has a handful of counts. The genes are TRBV28 and TRBJ1-2, with D maybe TRBD1 (5 bases). V was trimmed by 3 bases and J by 1 base, leaving 12 bases between them. This CDR3 comprises 15 residues. Germline lookup yields CDR1 MDHEN and CDR2 SYDVKM. This CDR3 reads CASSLSLGGNYGYTF. In DNA, the CDR3 is TGTGCCAGCAGTTTGTCTTTGGGGGGTAACTATGGCTACACCTTC.

The chain employs TRBV6-6 and TRBJ2-7; no reliable D call. CDR1 and CDR2 from the germline V gene are MNHNY and SVGAGI (reference sequence). Deletions cut 4 bases from V and 4 bases from J, with 11 bases between. This CDR3 is 13 amino acids long. CDR3: CASSWRTDYEQYF. The DNA for the CDR3 is TGTGCCAGCAGTTGGCGCACCGATTACGAGCAGTACTTC.

The chain uses TRBV4-1 and TRBJ2-5, with a weak D call TRBD1 (6 bases). The germline V and J ends were trimmed by 2 bases and 2 bases, with 15 bases remaining between them. The germline V gene has CDR1 MGHRA and CDR2 YSYEKL. The CDR3 loop spans 16 amino acids. The CDR3: CASSQRDTQWQETQYF. Here the CDR3 DNA reads TGCGCCAGCAGCCAACGGGACACCCAATGGCAAGAGACCCAGTACTTC.

This clone was seen only once. This chain joins TRBV6-5 and TRBJ2-7; TRBD2 matches 13 bases. Germline loops: CDR1 MNHEY, CDR2 SVGAGI. V dropped 0 bases and J dropped 2; count of bases not matched to a gene: 1. This CDR3 contains 16 residues. The CDR3 loop is CASSYSGLAGAYEQYF. CDR3 DNA: TGTGCCAGCAGTTACTCTGGACTAGCGGGAGCCTACGAGCAGTACTTC.

J is TRBJ2-2 and V is TRBV9, with 7 positions matching TRBD2. Germline V gene lookup returns CDR1 SGDLS and CDR2 YYNGEE. This CDR3 is 18 amino acids long. Unmatched junction bases numbered 8, after V lost 0 bases and J lost 0 bases. The CDR3, as DNA: TGTGCCAGCAGCGTAGTCCCTAGCGGAGAGACGAACACCGGGGAGCTGTTTTTT. Amino acids: CASSVVPSGETNTGELFF.

The gene calls are TRBV9 and TRBJ2-3; either TRBD1 or TRBD2 may fit D (5 bases each). Germline loops: CDR1 SGDLS, CDR2 YYNGEE. The CDR3 has 17 residues. V lost 0 bases and J 0 bases, leaving 14 bases between the germline ends. CDR3 coding DNA: TGTGCCAGCAGCGTAGTTGGGTTGTGGGACAGCACAGATACGCAGTATTTT. The encoded protein is CASSVVGLWDSTDTQYF.